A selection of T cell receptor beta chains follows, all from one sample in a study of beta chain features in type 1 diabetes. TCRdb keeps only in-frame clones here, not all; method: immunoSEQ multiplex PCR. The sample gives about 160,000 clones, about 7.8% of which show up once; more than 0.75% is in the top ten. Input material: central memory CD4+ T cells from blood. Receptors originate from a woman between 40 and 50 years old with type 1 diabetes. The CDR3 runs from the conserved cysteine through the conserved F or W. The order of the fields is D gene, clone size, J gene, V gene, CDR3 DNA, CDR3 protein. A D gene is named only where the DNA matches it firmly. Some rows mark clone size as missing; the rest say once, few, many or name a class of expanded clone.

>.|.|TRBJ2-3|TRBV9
TGTGCCAGCAGCGTAGGTACAGGGTCTAGCACAGATACGCAGTATTTT
CASSVGTGSSTDTQYF
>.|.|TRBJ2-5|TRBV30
TGTGCCTGGAGTTCGGGCAGTGCGGGGACCCAGTACTTC
CAWSSGSAGTQYF
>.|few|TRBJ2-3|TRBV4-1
TGCGCCAGCAGCCAACGTGAGGTCACAGATACGCAGTATTTT
CASSQREVTDTQYF
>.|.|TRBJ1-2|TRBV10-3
TGTGCCATCAGTGCAGGGTCGAACTATGGCTACACCTTC
CAISAGSNYGYTF
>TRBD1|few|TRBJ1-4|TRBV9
TGTGCCAGCAGCGGGGGACAGACTAATGAAAAACTGTTTTTT
CASSGGQTNEKLFF
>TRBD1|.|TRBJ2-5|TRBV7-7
TGTGCTAGCAGCTTAGGGACAGGACCCCAAGAGACCCAGTACTTC
CASSLGTGPQETQYF
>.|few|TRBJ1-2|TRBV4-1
TGCGCCAGCAGCCAAGACAGCTATGGCTACACCTTC
CASSQDSYGYTF
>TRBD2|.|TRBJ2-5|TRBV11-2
TGTGCCAGCAGCTTATCAACCCTAGCGGGAAGTGAGACCCAGTACTTC
CASSLSTLAGSETQYF
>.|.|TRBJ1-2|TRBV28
TGTGCCAGCAGTTTACAGGGGTCCTTTAACTATGGCTACACCTTC
CASSLQGSFNYGYTF
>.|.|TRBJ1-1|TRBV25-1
TGTGCCAGCAGTGACACAGGGACCTACAAAGCTTTCTTT
CASSDTGTYKAFF
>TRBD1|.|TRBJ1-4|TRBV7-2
TGTGCCAGCAGCTTCCAGGGGGCGGATGAAAAACTGTTTTTT
CASSFQGADEKLFF
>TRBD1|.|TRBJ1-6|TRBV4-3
TGCGCCAGCAGCCAGTATCCCGGGACAGTTGAGGATTCACCCCTCCACTTT
CASSQYPGTVEDSPLHF
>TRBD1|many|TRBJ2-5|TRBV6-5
TGTGCCAGCAGTCACCGGGACAGGCACCAAGAGACCCAGTACTTC
CASSHRDRHQETQYF
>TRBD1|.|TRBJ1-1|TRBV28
TGTGCCAGCAGTTCTCCAGGGGGCGTGAACACTGAAGCTTTCTTT
CASSSPGGVNTEAFF
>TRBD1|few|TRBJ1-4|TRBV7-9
TGTGCCAGCAGCTCGGACAGGGGGCAAGAAAAACTGTTTTTT
CASSSDRGQEKLFF
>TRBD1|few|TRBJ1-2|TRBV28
TGTGCCAGCAGTTCCACCCAGACAGGGGGCGGCTATGGCTACACCTTC
CASSSTQTGGGYGYTF
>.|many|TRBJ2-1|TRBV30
TGTGCCTGCACTAGGAGCTCCTACAATGAGCAGTTCTTC
CACTRSSYNEQFF
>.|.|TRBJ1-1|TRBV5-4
TGTGCCAGCAGCTTGGGCCAGGGGTGGACTGAAGCTTTCTTT
CASSLGQGWTEAFF
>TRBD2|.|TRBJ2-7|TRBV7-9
TGTGCCAGCAGCCGCTCCAGCGGGGGGGCCTACGAGCAGTACTTC
CASSRSSGGAYEQYF
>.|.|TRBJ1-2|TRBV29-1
TGCAGCGTGGAAACAGCTACGAATGCGGGCTACACCTTC
CSVETATNAGYTF
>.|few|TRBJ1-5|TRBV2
TGTGCCAGCAGTAGGGGGGGCGCGGGGCAGCCCCAGCATTTT
CASSRGGAGQPQHF
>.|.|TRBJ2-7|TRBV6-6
TGTGCCAGCAGTTACTCGGGGCAGTACGAGCAGTACTTC
CASSYSGQYEQYF
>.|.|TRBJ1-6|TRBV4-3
TGCGCCAGCAGCCAAGGCGAGACAGATTCACCCCTCCACTTT
CASSQGETDSPLHF
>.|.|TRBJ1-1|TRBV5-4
TGTGCCAGCAGCTTGGGGGGGGTGAGGCGGCCGGGCACTGAAGCTTTCTTT
CASSLGGVRRPGTEAFF
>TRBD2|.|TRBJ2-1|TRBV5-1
TGCGCCAGCAGCTTGACTAGCGAATACAATGAGCAGTTCTTC
CASSLTSEYNEQFF
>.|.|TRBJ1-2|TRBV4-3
TGCGCCAGCAGCCAAGAGGTCAGGGTACTCTATGGCTACACCTTC
CASSQEVRVLYGYTF
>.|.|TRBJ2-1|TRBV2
TGTGCCAGCAGTGAGGTGAGGGGACACTACAATGAGCAGTTCTTC
CASSEVRGHYNEQFF